This TCR beta chain was captured in a study of patients and donors after allogeneic stem cell transplantation. TCRdb itself ran the RT-PCR reads through MiXCR, one entry per CDR3 protein. The sample lists about a million distinct CDR3 sequences, more than 15% occurring once. Germline V gene lookup returns CDR1 SNHLY and CDR2 FYNNEI. Deletions cut 3 bases from V and 0 bases from J, with 8 bases between. The CDR3 totals 14 residues. The clonotype originates from a human donor who was either an allogeneic HSCT recipient or a stem cell or donor lymphocyte infusion donor (not recorded which). It is not recorded whose cells these are; they may come from a transplant donor. The gene calls are TRBV2 and TRBJ1-1; D perhaps matches TRBD1 (5 bases). Sequencing was performed on blood, either unsorted or a sorted T cell fraction (not recorded which). CDR3 amino acids: CASSERQLNTEAFF. CDR3 DNA: TGTGCCAGCAGTGAGAGACAGCTGAACACTGAAGCTTTCTTT.